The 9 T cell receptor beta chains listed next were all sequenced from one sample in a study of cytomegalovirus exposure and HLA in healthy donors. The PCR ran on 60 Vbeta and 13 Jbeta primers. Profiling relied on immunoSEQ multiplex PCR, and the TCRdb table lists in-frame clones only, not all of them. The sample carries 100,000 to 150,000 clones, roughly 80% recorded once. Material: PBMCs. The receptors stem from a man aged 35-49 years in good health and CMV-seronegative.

CDR3 protein: CASSTQRNEQFF. The CDR3, as DNA: TGTGCCAGCAGTACTCAGCGCAATGAGCAGTTCTTC. The chain links TRBV6-5 to TRBJ2-1, with unresolved D. The V gene's germline CDR1 is MNHEY and CDR2 SVGAGI. This CDR3 has 12 amino acids. V was cut by 5 bases and J by 6 bases, with 8 bases left in between.

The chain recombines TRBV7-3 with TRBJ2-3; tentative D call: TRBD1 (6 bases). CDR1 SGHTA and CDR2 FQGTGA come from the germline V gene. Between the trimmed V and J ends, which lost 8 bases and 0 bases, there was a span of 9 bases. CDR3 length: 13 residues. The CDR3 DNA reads TGTGCCAGCGGGACATCAAGCACAGATACGCAGTATTTT. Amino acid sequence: CASGTSSTDTQYF.

CDR3 in amino acids: CASSFRGTGRRGVTEAFF. The CDR3 DNA follows: TGTGCCAGCAGTTTTCGAGGAACGGGACGCCGGGGGGTCACTGAAGCTTTCTTT. The rearrangement uses TRBV28 and TRBJ1-1, with D perhaps matching TRBD1 (5 bases). CDR3 length: 18 amino acids. V was shortened by 3 bases and J by 4 bases, with 24 bases between the two germline ends. Germline V gene lookup returns CDR1 MDHEN and CDR2 SYDVKM.

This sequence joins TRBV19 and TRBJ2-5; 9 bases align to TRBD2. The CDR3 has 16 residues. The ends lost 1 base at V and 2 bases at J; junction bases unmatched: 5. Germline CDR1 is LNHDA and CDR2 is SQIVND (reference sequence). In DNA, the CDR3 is TGTGCCAGTAGTATAGGACTAGCGGCCACACAAGAGACCCAGTACTTC. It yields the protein CASSIGLAATQETQYF.

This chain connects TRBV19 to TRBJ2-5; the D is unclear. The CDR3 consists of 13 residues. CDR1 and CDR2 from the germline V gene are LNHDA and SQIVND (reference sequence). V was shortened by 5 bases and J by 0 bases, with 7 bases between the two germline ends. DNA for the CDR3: TGTGCCAGTAGTTATCAGTACCAAGAGACCCAGTACTTC. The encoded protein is CASSYQYQETQYF.

CDR3 nucleotide sequence: TGCGCCAGCAGTAAACTCCCTGGGACAGGTGACACCTACGAGCAGTACTTC. This encodes CASSKLPGTGDTYEQYF. The V and J genes are TRBV10-1 and TRBJ2-7, with 8 bases that match TRBD1. The V gene end was trimmed by 5 bases and the J gene end by 2 bases; junction bases not matched to a gene: 14. The CDR3 consists of 17 residues. Germline V gene lookup returns CDR1 WNHNN and CDR2 SYGVQD (reference sequence).

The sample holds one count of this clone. The CDR3 protein is CASSRGLAGLDEQYF. As DNA, the CDR3 is TGTGCCAGCAGCAGGGGACTAGCGGGACTCGACGAGCAGTACTTC. The chain uses TRBV5-8 and TRBJ2-7; 13 bases map to TRBD2. The CDR3 spans 15 residues. V lost 4 bases, J lost 5 bases, and 6 bases stayed unmatched. Germline V CDR1 and CDR2: SGHTS, YDEGEE.

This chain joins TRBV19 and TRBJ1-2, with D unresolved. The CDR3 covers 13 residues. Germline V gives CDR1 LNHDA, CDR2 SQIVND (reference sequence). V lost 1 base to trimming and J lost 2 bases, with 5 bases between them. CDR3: CASSIGANYGYTF. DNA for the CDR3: TGTGCCAGTAGTATAGGGGCCAACTATGGCTACACCTTC.

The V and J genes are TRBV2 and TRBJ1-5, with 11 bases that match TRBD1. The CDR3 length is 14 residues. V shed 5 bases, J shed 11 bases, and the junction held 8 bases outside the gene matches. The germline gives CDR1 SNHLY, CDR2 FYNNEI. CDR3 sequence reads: CASSSDRGRSTQHF. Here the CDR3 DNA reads TGTGCCAGCAGTTCGGACAGGGGGCGGTCGACCCAGCATTTT. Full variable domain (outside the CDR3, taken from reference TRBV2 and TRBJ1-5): EPEVTQTPSHQVTQMGQEVILRCVPISNHLYFYWYRQILGQKVEFLVSFYNNEISEKSEIFDDQFSVERPDGSNFTLKIRSTKLEDSAMYFCASSSDRGRSTQHFGDGTRLSIL.